This T cell receptor (beta chain) was identified during a study of T cells in narcolepsy. Overall study: Enrolled donors included narcolepsy type 1 or type 2 patients and healthy controls. Study-level findings and limits: Reportedly, autoreactive clonotypes were serially detected in patients' blood but not controls'. Some memory CD4+ repertoires had no autoreactive clone sequences. Same-patient CSF and blood CD4+ T cell clonotypes included HCRT-specific and TRIB2-specific autoreactive ones.

TCRdb's copy holds only in-frame clones and misses some; the assay was immunoSEQ multiplex PCR. The table has tens of thousands of clones, about 89% seen once. Trimming took off 0 bases at V and 3 bases at J, with 9 bases between the two ends. The CDR3 has 15 residues. CDR1 MNHNS and CDR2 SASEGT come from the germline V gene. By share, this clone ranks as medium-sized. Its antigen is unidentified. The chain is built from TRBV6-1 and TRBJ1-5; D perhaps matches TRBD1 (5 bases). Specimen: memory (CD45RA-) CD4+ T cells from blood. This TCR was sampled from a human donor in good health. The CDR3 nucleotides read TGTGCCAGCAGTGAAGCCGGACACAACAATCAGCCCCAGCATTTT. Its protein product is CASSEAGHNNQPQHF.